This TCR beta chain derives from a study of shared clonotypes between healthy human individuals. Between the trimmed V and J ends, which lost 1 base and 1 base, there was a span of 13 bases. The CDR3 has 17 residues. Germline V gene lookup returns CDR1 MGHRA and CDR2 YSYEKL. Cells designated naive CD8 were CD45RO-negative and were positively selected for CCR7, with terminally differentiated effector memory CD45RA+ cells excluded. Data came from immunoSEQ multiplex PCR; TCRdb stores just in-frame clones and leaves some out. The sample gives millions of clones, 85% to 95% of which show up once; over 1.5% is in the top ten.

The receptor was isolated from a man aged 18 to 30 in good health. Some clones in this sample may be carry-over from other donors' samples. The sample consisted of naive CD8+ T cells from PBMCs. The V call is TRBV4-1, the J call TRBJ2-2, with a tentative D call TRBD2 (5 bases). Here the CDR3 reads CASSQAVAGGNTGELFF. CDR3 coding DNA: TGCGCCAGCAGCCAAGCCGTGGCCGGAGGGAACACCGGGGAGCTGTTTTTT.